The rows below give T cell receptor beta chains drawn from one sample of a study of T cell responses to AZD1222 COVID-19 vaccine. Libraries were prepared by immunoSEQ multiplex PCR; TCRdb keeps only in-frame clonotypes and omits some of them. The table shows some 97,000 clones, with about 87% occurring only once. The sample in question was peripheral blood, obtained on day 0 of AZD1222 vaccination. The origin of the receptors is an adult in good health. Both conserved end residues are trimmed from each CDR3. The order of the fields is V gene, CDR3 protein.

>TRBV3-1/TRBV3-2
ASSRGGNTIY
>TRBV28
ASSLGGGAYEQY
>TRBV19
ASSKGTGSRTIGGYTEAF
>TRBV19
ASSRGTGGFGETQY
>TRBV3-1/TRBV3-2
ASSPTGGVSYNSPLH
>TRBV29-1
SVQIDRATLGYGYT
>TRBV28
ASSTLKDRYIDGNQPQH
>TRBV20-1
SASGGVKFYEQY
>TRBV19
ASSMGQGRRSPLH
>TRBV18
ASSPPGTGVTEAF
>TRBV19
ASSIDLGGGLD
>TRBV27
ASSLKATGSHYGYT
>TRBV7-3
ASSLPQGEQF
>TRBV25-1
ASMGQFGTEAF
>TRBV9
ASSGARAGNTIY
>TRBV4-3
ASSPPRRYSGANVLT
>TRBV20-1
SATRGGGYT
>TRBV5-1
ASSPMAGLETEAF
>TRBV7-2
ASSPWEAGDGYT